This T cell receptor beta chain was retrieved from a study of vaccination and CD4 T cells after COVID-19. Across the study: Stimulation used overlapping spike peptides from SARS-CoV-2, HCoV-NL63, HCoV-OC43 and HCoV-229E.

This CDR3 contains 13 residues. V lost 0 bases to trimming and J lost 4 bases, with 5 bases between them. The germline gives CDR1 SGHRS, CDR2 YFSETQ. The table lists this clonotype with a count of one. Its matching antigen is unknown. Sequencing of DNA taken from cultured CD4+ T cells relied on the Oncomine TCR Beta short-read assay. TCRdb independently ran MiXCR on the PCR reads; one entry per CDR3 protein. Here the sample spans 9,500 to 10,000 distinct CDR3 sequences, about 48% being singletons. As to treatment: roughly 11-day PBMC culture with coronavirus spike peptide pools or control peptides (ViraFEST assay).

The source of this sequence is a human donor who had recovered from COVID-19. The sample comprised CD4+ T cells from blood, cultured in vitro. The V gene is TRBV5-1, the J gene TRBJ1-5; D remains ambiguous. The CDR3 reads CASSLDGNQPQHF. The CDR3 DNA reads TGCGCCAGCAGCTTGGATGGGAATCAGCCCCAGCATTTT.